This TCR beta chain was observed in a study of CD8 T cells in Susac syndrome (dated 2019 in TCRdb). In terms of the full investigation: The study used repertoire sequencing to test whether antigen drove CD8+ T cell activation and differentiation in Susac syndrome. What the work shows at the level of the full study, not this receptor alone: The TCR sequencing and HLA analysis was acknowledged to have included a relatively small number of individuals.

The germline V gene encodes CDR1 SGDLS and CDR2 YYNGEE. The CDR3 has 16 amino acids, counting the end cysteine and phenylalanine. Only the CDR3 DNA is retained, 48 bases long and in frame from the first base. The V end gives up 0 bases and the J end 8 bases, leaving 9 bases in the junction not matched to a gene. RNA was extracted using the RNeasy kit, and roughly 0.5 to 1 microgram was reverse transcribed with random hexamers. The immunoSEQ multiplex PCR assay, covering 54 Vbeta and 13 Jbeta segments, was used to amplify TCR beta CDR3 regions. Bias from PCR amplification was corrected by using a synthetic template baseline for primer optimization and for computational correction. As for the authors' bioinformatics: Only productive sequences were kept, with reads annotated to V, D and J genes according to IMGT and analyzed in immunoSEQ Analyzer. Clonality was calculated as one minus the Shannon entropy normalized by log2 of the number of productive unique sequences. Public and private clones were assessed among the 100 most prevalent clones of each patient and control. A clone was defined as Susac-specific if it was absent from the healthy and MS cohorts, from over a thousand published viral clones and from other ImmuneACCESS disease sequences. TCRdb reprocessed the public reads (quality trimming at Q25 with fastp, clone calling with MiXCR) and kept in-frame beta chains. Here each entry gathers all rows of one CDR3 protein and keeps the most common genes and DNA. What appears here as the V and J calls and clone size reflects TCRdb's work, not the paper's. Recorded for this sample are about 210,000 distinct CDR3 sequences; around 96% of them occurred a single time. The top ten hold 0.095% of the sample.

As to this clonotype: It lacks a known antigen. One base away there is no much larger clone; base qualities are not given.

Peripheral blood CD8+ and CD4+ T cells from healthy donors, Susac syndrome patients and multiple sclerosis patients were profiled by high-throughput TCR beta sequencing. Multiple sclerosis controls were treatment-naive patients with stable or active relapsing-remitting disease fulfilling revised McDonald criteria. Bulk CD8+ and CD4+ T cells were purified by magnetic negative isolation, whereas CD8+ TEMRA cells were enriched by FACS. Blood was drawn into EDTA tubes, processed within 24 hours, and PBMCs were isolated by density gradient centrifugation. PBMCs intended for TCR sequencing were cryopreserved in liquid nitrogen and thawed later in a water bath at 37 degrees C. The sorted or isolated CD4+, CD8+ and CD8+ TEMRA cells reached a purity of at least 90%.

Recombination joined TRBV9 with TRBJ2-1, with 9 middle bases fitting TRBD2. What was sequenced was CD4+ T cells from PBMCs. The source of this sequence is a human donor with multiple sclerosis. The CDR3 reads CASSVASSGAFDEQFF. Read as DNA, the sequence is TGTGCCAGCAGCGTAGCTTCTAGCGGGGCATTCGATGAGCAGTTCTTC.